This T cell receptor (beta chain) was identified during a study of Ad26.COV2.S vaccination and SARS-CoV-2 variants. Method: immunoSEQ multiplex PCR; TCRdb's copy keeps in-frame clones and lacks some. The sample includes some 320,000 clones, over 80% of them seen just once. The treatment here: some 20 received Ad26.COV2.S at low or high dose, single or two shots; about 5 received placebo; per-sample allocation not given. All samples were drawn on day 63, counting from the first vaccine or placebo injection. Trimming pared 7 bases from V and 2 bases from J, leaving 15 bases between. This CDR3 is 14 amino acids long.

The chain is built from TRBV23-1 and TRBJ2-7; tentatively, D is TRBD1 or TRBD2 (6 bases each). TRBV23-1 is identified as an open reading frame with a role that is uncertain. The clonotype comes from a person between 18 and 65 years old who received the Ad26.COV2.S COVID-19 vaccine or a placebo. The sequences come from peripheral blood, collected in a trial of Ad26.COV2.S vaccine versus placebo. CDR3 residues: CASTRGTNTYEQYF. The CDR3 nucleotides read TGCGCCAGCACCCGGGGGACAAATACCTACGAGCAGTACTTC.